The clone carrying this T cell receptor beta chain was detected a few times. As part of library construction, unique molecular identifiers were attached to individual cDNA molecules. TCRdb analysed the 5' RACE reads with MiXCR anew, one entry per CDR3 protein. The sample lists about 44,000 distinct CDR3 sequences; about 25% were seen once. The data were obtained in a study of early T cells in non-severe SARS-CoV-2 infection. Overall study context: Chains stayed unpaired after sequencing of bulk RNA from unsorted whole blood.

Sequences were derived from whole blood, sampled at baseline. The receptor comes from an adult who was a healthcare worker with PCR-confirmed SARS-CoV-2 infection or an uninfected control (not recorded which).

This chain's CDR3 is CASTRDLRGYTF. The DNA of the CDR3 is TGTGCCAGTACCCGGGACTTACGGGGCTACACCTTC. The chain couples TRBV19 to TRBJ1-2; D may be TRBD1 (5 bases). This CDR3 contains 12 residues. V dropped 7 bases and J dropped 8 bases, with 14 bases sitting between them. Germline CDR1 is LNHDA and CDR2 is SQIVND (reference sequence).